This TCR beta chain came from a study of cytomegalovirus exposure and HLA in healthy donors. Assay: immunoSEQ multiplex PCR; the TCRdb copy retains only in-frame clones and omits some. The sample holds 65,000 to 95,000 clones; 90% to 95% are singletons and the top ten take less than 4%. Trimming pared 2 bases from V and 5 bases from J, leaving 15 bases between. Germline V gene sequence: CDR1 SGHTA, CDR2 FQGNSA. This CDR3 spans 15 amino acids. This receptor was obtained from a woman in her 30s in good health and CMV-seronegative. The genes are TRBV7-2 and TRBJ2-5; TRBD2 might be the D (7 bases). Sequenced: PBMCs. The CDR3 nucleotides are TGTGCCAGCAGCTTAATTGCGGGGGCGGGGGAGACCCAGTACTTC. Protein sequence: CASSLIAGAGETQYF.